The 22 T cell receptor beta chains listed next were all sequenced from one sample in a study of T cells after yellow fever vaccination. TCRdb independently ran MiXCR on the 5' RACE reads; one entry per CDR3 protein. The data show fewer than 650,000 distinct CDR3 sequences, 20% to 25% seen once. The sample in question was PBMCs, obtained approximately 22 days after the first yellow fever vaccination. The origin of the receptors is a man between 18 and 29 years old who received the YFV17D yellow fever vaccine.

This clonotype was picked up a small number of times. This sequence joins TRBV5-1 and TRBJ2-7; D not certain. There are 14 residues in the CDR3. CDR1 is SGHRS and CDR2 is YFSETQ in the germline V gene. With 2 bases removed from V and 0 bases from J, the gap between germline ends came to 9 bases. CDR3 coding DNA: TGCGCCAGCAGCTTTTCGTCACCCTCCTACGAGCAGTACTTC. This gives the protein CASSFSSPSYEQYF.

This clonotype was observed a few times. V gene TRBV4-3 combines with J gene TRBJ2-6; weak D call: TRBD1 (5 bases). Looked up from germline, CDR1 is LGHNA and CDR2 is YSLEER. V was trimmed by 0 bases and J by 2 bases, leaving 11 bases between them. The CDR3 spans 17 residues. The CDR3 is CASSQEPSRAGANVLTF. CDR3 coding DNA: TGCGCCAGCAGCCAAGAACCCTCCAGGGCTGGGGCCAACGTCCTGACTTTC.

The V call is TRBV1, the J call TRBJ1-5. TRBV1 is designated a pseudogene. CDR3 length equals 17 residues. The CDR3 spells CTSSQVGEEDSNQPQHF. The CDR3 DNA is TGCACCAGCAGCCAAGTTGGGGAAGAAGATAGCAATCAGCCCCAGCATTTT.

The table lists this clonotype with a few counts. The chain carries TRBV6-1 and TRBJ2-1; 8 bases are a match to TRBD2. The V gene's germline CDR1 is MNHNS and CDR2 SASEGT. Unmatched junction bases numbered 12, after V lost 8 bases and J lost 6 bases. This CDR3 has 15 amino acids. The CDR3 spells CASGKGLVLSNEQFF. CDR3 in DNA: TGTGCCAGCGGAAAGGGACTAGTTCTTTCCAATGAGCAGTTCTTC.

The genes are TRBV20-1 and TRBJ1-1, with 7 bases matching TRBD1. The V and J ends lost 6 bases and 0 bases, in that order; junction bases with no gene match: 10. Germline-derived CDR1 and CDR2 are DFQATT and SNEGSKA (reference sequence). The CDR3 covers 15 residues. The CDR3 nucleotides read TGCAGTGCCATGGCCGGGACAGCTATGAACACTGAAGCTTTCTTT. Its protein is CSAMAGTAMNTEAFF.

The chain couples TRBV21-1 to TRBJ1-2. TRBV21-1 is a pseudogene. The CDR3 covers 18 residues. CDR3 coding DNA: TGTGCCAGCACCCCGAGGGTATTGGCAGGGAGGTTCAGCTATGGCTACACCTTC. Translating gives CASTPRVLAGRFSYGYTF.

The chain is built from TRBV7-3 and TRBJ2-1, with 8 positions matching TRBD2. Germline V gene data show CDR1 as SGHTA and CDR2 as FQGTGA. V lost 4 bases, J lost 12 bases, and 2 bases stayed unmatched. The CDR3 extends over 11 amino acids. CDR3 bases: TGTGCCAGCAGCTCGGGGGGGCTGCAGTTCTTC. This encodes CASSSGGLQFF.

V is TRBV12-3 or TRBV12-4 and J is TRBJ2-1; the match to TRBD2 covers 11 bases. V shed 8 bases and J 9 bases; nucleotides not matched to a gene: 9. This CDR3 has 14 residues. CDR3 protein: CASRSLAGGIEQFF. The DNA of the CDR3 is TGTGCCAGCCGGTCCCTAGCGGGGGGAATTGAGCAGTTCTTC.

The J gene is TRBJ2-3, the V gene TRBV7-3; D is possibly TRBD1 (5 bases). The CDR3 sequence is 13 residues long. V was pared by 4 bases and J by 4 bases, with 9 bases between. Germline CDR1 and CDR2: SGHTA and FQGTGA. The CDR3 coding sequence is TGTGCCAGCAGCTCTATGGGGCCAGATACGCAGTATTTT. Its translation is CASSSMGPDTQYF.

At least ten counts were recorded for this clonotype. V usage is TRBV4-2 and J usage is TRBJ2-5; TRBD1 agrees at 7 bases. Germline V gene data show CDR1 as LGHNA and CDR2 as YNFKEQ. This CDR3 region has 13 residues. Unmatched junction bases numbered 2, after V lost 5 bases and J lost 2 bases. CDR3 residues: CASSETGQETQYF. The CDR3 nucleotides are TGTGCCAGCAGCGAGACAGGGCAAGAGACCCAGTACTTC.

CDR3 nucleotide sequence: TGTGCCAGCAGCCAAGCGACTGGGGTTTACAATGAGCAGTTCTTC. This codes for CASSQATGVYNEQFF. The gene calls are TRBV3-1 and TRBJ2-1; D remains ambiguous. With 1 base removed from V and 4 bases from J, the gap between germline ends came to 11 bases. Germline CDR1 LGHDT, CDR2 YNNKEL (reference sequence). This CDR3 has 15 residues.

V is TRBV7-2 and J is TRBJ2-3; 8 bases are shared with TRBD1. The germline V gene has CDR1 SGHTA and CDR2 FQGNSA. This CDR3 region has 15 residues. Unmatched junction bases numbered 4, after V lost 5 bases and J lost 0 bases. The CDR3 sequence is CASSVDRVSTDTQYF. For the CDR3, the DNA is TGTGCCAGCAGCGTGGACAGGGTCAGCACAGATACGCAGTATTTT.

The J gene is TRBJ2-7, the V gene TRBV28; the D is unclear. The V gene lost 0 bases and the J gene lost 7 bases, with 4 bases spanning the gap. This CDR3 region has 11 residues. CDR1 and CDR2 from the germline V gene are MDHEN and SYDVKM. The CDR3 is CASSLWEEQYF. The CDR3 region has the DNA TGTGCCAGCAGTTTATGGGAGGAGCAGTACTTC. Variable domain in full (rest from reference TRBV28 and TRBJ2-7): DVKVTQSSRYLVKRTGEKVFLECVQDMDHENMFWYRQDPGLGLRLIYFSYDVKMKEKGDIPEGYSVSREKKERFSLILESASTNQTSMYLCASSLWEEQYFGPGTRLTVT.

The CDR3 DNA sequence: TGTGCCACCGCTGGCGTTCAGGGCTGGAGCAATCAGCCCCAGCATTTT. This encodes CATAGVQGWSNQPQHF. The J gene is TRBJ1-5, the V gene TRBV10-3; D is perhaps TRBD1 (5 bases). Trimming pared 10 bases from V and 1 base from J, leaving 20 bases between. This CDR3 region has 16 residues. CDR1 ENHRY and CDR2 SYGVKD come from the germline V gene.

J is TRBJ2-3 and V is TRBV20-1, with D possibly TRBD2 on 6 matching bases. CDR3 length: 10 amino acids. Germline loops: CDR1 DFQATT, CDR2 SNEGSKA (reference sequence). Trimming took off 5 bases at V and 10 bases at J, with 10 bases between the two ends. The chain's CDR3 is CSARSGAQYF. The DNA for the CDR3 is TGCAGTGCTCGTTCGGGGGCGCAGTATTTT.

This chain links TRBV4-1 with TRBJ1-1; 11 bases agree with TRBD1. The length of the CDR3 is 17 residues. The junction had 7 bases not matched to a gene; V was cut back by 0 bases and J by 4 bases. Germline CDR1 reads MGHRA; CDR2 reads YSYEKL. The CDR3 DNA reads TGCGCCAGCAGCCAAGAGCGTGCCGGGACAGGGGGCACTGAAGCTTTCTTT. Its translation is CASSQERAGTGGTEAFF.

The table lists this clonotype with many counts. The rearrangement links TRBV3-1 to TRBJ2-1; D call uncertain. Germline CDR1 reads LGHDT; CDR2 reads YNNKEL (reference sequence). The CDR3 length is 12 residues. V was pared by 3 bases and J by 14 bases, with 14 bases between. The CDR3 coding sequence is TGTGCCAGCAGCCAGGCCCCCTCCAGTAAGTTCTTC. This translates into CASSQAPSSKFF.

The chain has TRBV6-2 or TRBV6-3 and TRBJ2-3; D remains ambiguous. CDR1 and CDR2 (germline): MNHEY, SVGEGT. The V end lost 7 bases, the J end lost 0 bases, and 11 bases lay between the germline ends. The CDR3 is made up of 14 amino acids. This CDR3 is CASTTRASTDTQYF. Written as DNA, the CDR3 is TGTGCCAGCACGACTCGTGCTAGCACAGATACGCAGTATTTT.

This clonotype was observed at least ten times. V and J are TRBV5-1 and TRBJ2-1, with TRBD2 matching 7 bases. Trimming at V came to 0 bases and at J to 8 bases, leaving 11 bases not matched to a gene. CDR1 is SGHRS and CDR2 is YFSETQ in the germline V gene. The CDR3 has 16 residues. The CDR3 coding sequence is TGCGCCAGCAGCTTGGGAGGCGGACTAGGATCGGATGAGCAGTTCTTC. Translation gives CASSLGGGLGSDEQFF. The entire variable domain, with the rest obtained from reference TRBV5-1 and TRBJ2-1, is as follows: KAGVTQTPRYLIKTRGQQVTLSCSPISGHRSVSWYQQTPGQGLQFLFEYFSETQRNKGNFPGRFSGRQFSNSRSEMNVSTLELGDSALYLCASSLGGGLGSDEQFFGPGTRLTVL.

The genes are TRBV7-9 and TRBJ2-5; 7 bases line up with TRBD1. Germline values: CDR1 SEHNR, CDR2 FQNEAQ (reference sequence). The V gene end was trimmed by 5 bases and the J gene end by 3 bases; junction bases not matched to a gene: 9. There are 15 residues in the CDR3. CDR3 coding DNA: TGTGCCAGCAGCCCCTTGGGGACAGCCGAAGAGACCCAGTACTTC. This translates into CASSPLGTAEETQYF.

This chain joins TRBV7-2 and TRBJ1-4; D may be TRBD1 (5 bases). Germline V gene sequence: CDR1 SGHTA, CDR2 FQGNSA. The CDR3 sequence is 16 residues long. The V gene lost 2 bases and the J gene lost 1 base, with 11 bases spanning the gap. The CDR3 region has the DNA TGTGCCAGCAGCTTATGGGGGTCGAGAACTAATGAAAAACTGTTTTTT. Protein sequence: CASSLWGSRTNEKLFF.

The genes are TRBV13 and TRBJ2-1; possible D gene TRBD2, 5 bases. CDR3 length equals 15 residues. CDR1 PRHDT and CDR2 FYEKMQ come from the germline V gene (reference sequence). Trimming took off 5 bases at V and 1 base at J, with 12 bases between the two ends. CDR3 sequence reads: CASSLRRASYNEQFF. The CDR3 DNA is TGTGCCAGCAGCCTCCGGCGGGCTTCCTACAATGAGCAGTTCTTC.